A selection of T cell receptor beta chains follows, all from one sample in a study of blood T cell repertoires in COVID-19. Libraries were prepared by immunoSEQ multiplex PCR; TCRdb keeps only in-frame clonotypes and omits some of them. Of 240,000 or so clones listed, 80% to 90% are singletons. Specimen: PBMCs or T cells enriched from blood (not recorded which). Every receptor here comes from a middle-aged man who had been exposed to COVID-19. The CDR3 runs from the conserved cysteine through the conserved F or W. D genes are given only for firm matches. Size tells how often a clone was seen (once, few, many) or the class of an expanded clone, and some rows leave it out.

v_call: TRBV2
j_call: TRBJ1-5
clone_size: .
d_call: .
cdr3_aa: CASKSEGNQPQHF
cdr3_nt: TGTGCCAGCAAAAGTGAGGGCAATCAGCCCCAGCATTTT

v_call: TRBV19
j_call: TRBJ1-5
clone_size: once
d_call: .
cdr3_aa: CASSIDRWNQPQHF
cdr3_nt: TGTGCCAGTAGTATAGATAGATGGAATCAGCCCCAGCATTTT

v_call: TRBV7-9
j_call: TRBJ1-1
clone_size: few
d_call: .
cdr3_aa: CASSLFQGSEAFF
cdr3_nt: TGTGCCAGCAGCCTCTTTCAGGGATCTGAAGCTTTCTTT

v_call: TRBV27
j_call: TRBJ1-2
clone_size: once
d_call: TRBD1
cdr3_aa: CASSYRDSYGYTF
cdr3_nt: TGTGCCAGCAGCTACCGGGACAGCTATGGCTACACCTTC

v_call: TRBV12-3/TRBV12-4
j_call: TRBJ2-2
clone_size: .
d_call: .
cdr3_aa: CASTSRVPGELFF
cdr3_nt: TGTGCCAGCACCTCACGAGTCCCCGGGGAGCTGTTTTTT

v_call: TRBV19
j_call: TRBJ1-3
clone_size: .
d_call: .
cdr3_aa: CASSIGARGNTIYF
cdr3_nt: TGTGCCAGTAGTATTGGGGCGCGAGGAAACACCATATATTTT

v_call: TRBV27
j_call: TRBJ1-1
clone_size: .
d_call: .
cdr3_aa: CASRIQGRNTEAFF
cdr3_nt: TGTGCCAGCAGGATACAGGGTAGGAACACTGAAGCTTTCTTT

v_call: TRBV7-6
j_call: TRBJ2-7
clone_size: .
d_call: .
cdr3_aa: CASSSLPSNLGPYEQYF
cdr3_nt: TGTGCCAGCAGCTCCCTACCCTCCAACCTAGGTCCCTACGAGCAGTACTTC

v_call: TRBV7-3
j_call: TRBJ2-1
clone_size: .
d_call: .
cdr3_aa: CASSETRGSNNEQFF
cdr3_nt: TGTGCCAGCAGCGAGACACGGGGGAGTAACAATGAGCAGTTCTTC

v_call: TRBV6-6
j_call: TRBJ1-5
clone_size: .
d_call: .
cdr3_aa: CASSWTPNQPQHF
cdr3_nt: TGTGCCAGCTCATGGACACCGAATCAGCCCCAGCATTTT

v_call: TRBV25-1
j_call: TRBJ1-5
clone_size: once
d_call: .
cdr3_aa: CASSDSLNQPQHF
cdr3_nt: TGTGCCAGCAGTGACAGTCTCAATCAGCCCCAGCATTTT

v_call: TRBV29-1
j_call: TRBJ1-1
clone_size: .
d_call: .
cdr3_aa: CSVERSWGQNTEAFF
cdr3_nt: TGCAGCGTTGAAAGGAGCTGGGGACAGAACACTGAAGCTTTCTTT

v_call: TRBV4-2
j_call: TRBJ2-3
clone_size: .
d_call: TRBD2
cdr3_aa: CASSQDGLAGGIRDTQYF
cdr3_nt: TGTGCCAGCAGCCAAGATGGGCTAGCGGGAGGTATAAGAGATACGCAGTATTTT

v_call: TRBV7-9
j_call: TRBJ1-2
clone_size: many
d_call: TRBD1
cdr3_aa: CASRSRDSNYGYTF
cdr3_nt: TGTGCCAGCAGATCCCGGGACAGCAACTATGGCTACACCTTC